Sequencing of this T cell receptor beta chain was carried out in a study of somatic mutations in cytotoxic T cells in rheumatoid arthritis. Produced via immunoSEQ multiplex PCR; TCRdb's table is partial and in-frame only. The data contain approximately 20,000 clones, about four fifths of them singletons. In germline, CDR1 is SGDLS, CDR2 YYNGEE. The CDR3 consists of 15 residues. V was cut by 2 bases and J by 1 base, with 12 bases left in between. Specimen: CD8+ T cells sorted from blood. This chain links TRBV9 with TRBJ1-2; a possible D gene is TRBD1 (5 bases). The sequence derives from a woman aged 45-65 years in good health. Written as DNA, the CDR3 is TGTGCCAGCAGCGTCGACAGTTTTCTTAACTATGGCTACACCTTC. It codes for CASSVDSFLNYGYTF.